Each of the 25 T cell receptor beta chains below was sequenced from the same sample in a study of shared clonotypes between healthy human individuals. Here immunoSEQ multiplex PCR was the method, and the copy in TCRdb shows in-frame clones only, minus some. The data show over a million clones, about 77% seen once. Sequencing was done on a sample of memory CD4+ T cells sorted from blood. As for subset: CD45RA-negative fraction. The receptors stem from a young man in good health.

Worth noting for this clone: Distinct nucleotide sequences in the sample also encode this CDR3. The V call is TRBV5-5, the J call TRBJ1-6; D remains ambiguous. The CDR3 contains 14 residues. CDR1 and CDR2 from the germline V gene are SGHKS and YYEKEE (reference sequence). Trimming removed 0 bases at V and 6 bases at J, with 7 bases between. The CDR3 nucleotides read TGTGCCAGCAGCTTGGAGGGTGGTAATTCACCCCTCCACTTT. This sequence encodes CASSLEGGNSPLHF.

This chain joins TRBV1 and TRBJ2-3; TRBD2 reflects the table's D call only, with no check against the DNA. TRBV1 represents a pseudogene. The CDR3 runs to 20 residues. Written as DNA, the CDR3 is TGCACCAGCAGCCAAGGGCTAGGACTAGCGGGGGGCCTCTGCACAGATACGCAGTATTTT. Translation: CTSSQGLGLAGGLCTDTQYF.

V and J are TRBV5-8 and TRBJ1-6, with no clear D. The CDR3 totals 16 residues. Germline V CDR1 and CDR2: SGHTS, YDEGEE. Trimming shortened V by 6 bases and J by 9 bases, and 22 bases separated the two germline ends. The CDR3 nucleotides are TGTGCCAGCACCCCCCGACCGGTTGACCTAGGTTCACCCCTCCACTTT. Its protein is CASTPRPVDLGSPLHF.

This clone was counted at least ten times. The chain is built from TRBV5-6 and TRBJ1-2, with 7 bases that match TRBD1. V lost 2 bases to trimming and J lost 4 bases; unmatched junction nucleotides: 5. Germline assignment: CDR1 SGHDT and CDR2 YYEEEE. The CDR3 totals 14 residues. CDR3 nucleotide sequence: TGTGCCAGCAGCTTACAGGGGCCTCTCTATGGCTACACCTTC. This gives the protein CASSLQGPLYGYTF.

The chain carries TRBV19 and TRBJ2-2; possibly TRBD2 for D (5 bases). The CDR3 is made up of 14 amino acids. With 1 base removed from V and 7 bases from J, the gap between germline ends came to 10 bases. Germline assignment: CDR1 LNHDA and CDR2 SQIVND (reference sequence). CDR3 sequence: CASSIVHEGGELFF. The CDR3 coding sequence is TGTGCCAGTAGTATAGTCCATGAGGGCGGGGAGCTGTTTTTT.

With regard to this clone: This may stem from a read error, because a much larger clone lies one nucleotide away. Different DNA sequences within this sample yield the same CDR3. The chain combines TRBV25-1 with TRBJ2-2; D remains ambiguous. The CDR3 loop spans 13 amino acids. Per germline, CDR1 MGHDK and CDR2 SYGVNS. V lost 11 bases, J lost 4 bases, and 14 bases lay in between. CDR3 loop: CAYEKGSTGELFF. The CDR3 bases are TGTGCCTACGAGAAAGGTTCCACCGGGGAGCTGTTTTTT.

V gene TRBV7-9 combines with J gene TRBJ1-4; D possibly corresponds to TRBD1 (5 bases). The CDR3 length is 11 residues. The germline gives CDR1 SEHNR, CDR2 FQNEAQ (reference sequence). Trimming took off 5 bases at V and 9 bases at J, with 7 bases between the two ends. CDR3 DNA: TGTGCCAGCAGCGAGGGACAAAAACTGTTTTTT. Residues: CASSEGQKLFF.

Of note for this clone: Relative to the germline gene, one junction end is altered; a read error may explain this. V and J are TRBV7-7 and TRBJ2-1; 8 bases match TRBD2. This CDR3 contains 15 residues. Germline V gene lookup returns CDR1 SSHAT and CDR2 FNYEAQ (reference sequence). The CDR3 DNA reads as TGTGCTAGCAGCCTAAGGAGCGGGGGAAACAATGAGCAGTTCTTC. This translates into CASSLRSGGNNEQFF.

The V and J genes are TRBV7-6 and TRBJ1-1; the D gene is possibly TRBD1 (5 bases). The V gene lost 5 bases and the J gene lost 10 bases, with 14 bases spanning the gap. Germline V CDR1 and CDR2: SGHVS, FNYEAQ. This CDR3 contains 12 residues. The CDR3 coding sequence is TGTGCCAGCAGCGCCCAGGGTAGTGGAGCTTTCTTT. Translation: CASSAQGSGAFF.

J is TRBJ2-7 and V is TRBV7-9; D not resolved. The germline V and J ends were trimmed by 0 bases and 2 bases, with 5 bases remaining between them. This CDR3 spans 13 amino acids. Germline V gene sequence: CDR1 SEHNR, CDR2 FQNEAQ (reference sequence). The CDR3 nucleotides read TGTGCCAGCAGCTTAGCCCCCACCTACGAGCAGTACTTC. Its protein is CASSLAPTYEQYF.

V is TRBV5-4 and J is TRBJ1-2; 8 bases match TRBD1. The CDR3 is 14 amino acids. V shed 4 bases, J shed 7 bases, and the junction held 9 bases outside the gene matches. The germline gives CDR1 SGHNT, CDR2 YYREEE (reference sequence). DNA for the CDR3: TGTGCCAGCAGCCAAAACCAGGGGGCGGGTGGCTACACCTTC. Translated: CASSQNQGAGGYTF.

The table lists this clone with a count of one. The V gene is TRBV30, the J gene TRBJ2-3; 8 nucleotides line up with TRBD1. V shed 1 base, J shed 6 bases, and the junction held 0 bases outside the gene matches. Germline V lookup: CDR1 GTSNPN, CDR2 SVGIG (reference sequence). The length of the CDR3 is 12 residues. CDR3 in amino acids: CAWSAGGDTQYF. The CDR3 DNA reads TGTGCCTGGAGTGCAGGGGGCGATACGCAGTATTTT.

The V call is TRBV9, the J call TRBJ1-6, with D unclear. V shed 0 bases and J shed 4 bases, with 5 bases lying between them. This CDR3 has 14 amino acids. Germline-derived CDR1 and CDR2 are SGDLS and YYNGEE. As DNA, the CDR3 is TGTGCCAGCAGCGTAGGAGGGTATAATTCACCCCTCCACTTT. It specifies CASSVGGYNSPLHF. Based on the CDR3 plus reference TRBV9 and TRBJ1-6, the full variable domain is DSGVTQTPKHLITATGQRVTLRCSPRSGDLSVYWYQQSLDQGLQFLIQYYNGEERAKGNILERFSAQQFPDLHSELNLSSLELGDSALYFCASSVGGYNSPLHFGNGTRLTVT.

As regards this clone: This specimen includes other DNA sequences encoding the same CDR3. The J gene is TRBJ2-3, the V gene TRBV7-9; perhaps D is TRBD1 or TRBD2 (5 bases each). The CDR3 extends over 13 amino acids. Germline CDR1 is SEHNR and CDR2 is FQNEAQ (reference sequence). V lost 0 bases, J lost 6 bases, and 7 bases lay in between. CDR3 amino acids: CASSLAGEDTQYF. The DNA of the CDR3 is TGTGCCAGCAGCTTAGCGGGGGAGGATACGCAGTATTTT.

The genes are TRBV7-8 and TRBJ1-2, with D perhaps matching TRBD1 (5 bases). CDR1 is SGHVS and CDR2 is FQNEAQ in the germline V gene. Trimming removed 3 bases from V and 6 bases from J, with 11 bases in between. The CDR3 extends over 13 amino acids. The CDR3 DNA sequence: TGTGCCAGCAGCTTTGCAGGGTCAAATGGCTACACCTTC. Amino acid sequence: CASSFAGSNGYTF.

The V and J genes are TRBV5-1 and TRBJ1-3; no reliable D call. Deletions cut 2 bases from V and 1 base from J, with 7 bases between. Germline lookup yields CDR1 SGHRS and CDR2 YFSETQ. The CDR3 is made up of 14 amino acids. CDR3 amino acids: CASSLSSSGNTIYF. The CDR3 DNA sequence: TGCGCCAGCAGCTTATCCAGTTCTGGAAACACCATATATTTT. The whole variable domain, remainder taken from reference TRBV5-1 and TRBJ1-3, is KAGVTQTPRYLIKTRGQQVTLSCSPISGHRSVSWYQQTPGQGLQFLFEYFSETQRNKGNFPGRFSGRQFSNSRSEMNVSTLELGDSALYLCASSLSSSGNTIYFGEGSWLTVV.

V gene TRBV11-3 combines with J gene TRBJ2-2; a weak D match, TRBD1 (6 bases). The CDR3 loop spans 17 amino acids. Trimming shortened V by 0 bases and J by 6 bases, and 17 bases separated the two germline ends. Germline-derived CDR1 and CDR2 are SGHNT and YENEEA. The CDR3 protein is CASSLDGGTGGAGELFF. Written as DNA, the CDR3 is TGTGCCAGCAGCTTAGATGGGGGCACAGGCGGCGCCGGGGAGCTGTTTTTT.

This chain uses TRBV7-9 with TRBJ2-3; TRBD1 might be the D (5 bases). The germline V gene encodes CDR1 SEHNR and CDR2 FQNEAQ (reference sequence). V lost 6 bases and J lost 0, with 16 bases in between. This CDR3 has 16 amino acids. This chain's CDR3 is CASSNWGALSTDTQYF. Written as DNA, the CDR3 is TGTGCCAGCAGTAACTGGGGCGCCTTGAGCACAGATACGCAGTATTTT.

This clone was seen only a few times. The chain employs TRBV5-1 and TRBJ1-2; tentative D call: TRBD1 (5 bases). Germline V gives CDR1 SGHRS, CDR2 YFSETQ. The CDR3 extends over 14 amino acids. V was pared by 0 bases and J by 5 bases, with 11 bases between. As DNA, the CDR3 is TGCGCCAGCAGCTTGGAAGGGGTCCGGTATGGCTACACCTTC. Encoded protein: CASSLEGVRYGYTF.

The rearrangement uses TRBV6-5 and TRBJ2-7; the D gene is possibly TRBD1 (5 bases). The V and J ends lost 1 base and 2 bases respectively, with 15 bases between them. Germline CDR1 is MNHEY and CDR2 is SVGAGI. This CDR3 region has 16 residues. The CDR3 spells CASSYLGADSPYEQYF. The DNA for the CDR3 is TGTGCCAGCAGTTACTTAGGGGCAGATTCGCCCTACGAGCAGTACTTC.

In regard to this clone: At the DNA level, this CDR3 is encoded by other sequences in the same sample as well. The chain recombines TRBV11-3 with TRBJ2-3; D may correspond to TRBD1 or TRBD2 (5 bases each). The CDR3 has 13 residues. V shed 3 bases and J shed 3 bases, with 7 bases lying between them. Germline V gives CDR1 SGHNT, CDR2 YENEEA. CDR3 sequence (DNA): TGTGCCAGCAGCTTCGAGGGGACAGATACGCAGTATTTT. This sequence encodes CASSFEGTDTQYF.

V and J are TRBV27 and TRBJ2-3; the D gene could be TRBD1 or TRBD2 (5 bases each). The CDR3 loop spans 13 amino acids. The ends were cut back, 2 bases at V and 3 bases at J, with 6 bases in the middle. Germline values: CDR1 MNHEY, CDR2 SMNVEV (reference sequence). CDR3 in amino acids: CASSLEGTDTQYF. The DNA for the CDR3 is TGTGCCAGCAGTTTAGAGGGGACAGATACGCAGTATTTT.

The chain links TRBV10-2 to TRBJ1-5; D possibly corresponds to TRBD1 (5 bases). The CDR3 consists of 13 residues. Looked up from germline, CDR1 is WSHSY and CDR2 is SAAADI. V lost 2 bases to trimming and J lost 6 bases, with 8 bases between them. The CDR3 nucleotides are TGCGCCAGCAGTGAGCCGGGACCTCAGCCCCAGCATTTT. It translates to CASSEPGPQPQHF.

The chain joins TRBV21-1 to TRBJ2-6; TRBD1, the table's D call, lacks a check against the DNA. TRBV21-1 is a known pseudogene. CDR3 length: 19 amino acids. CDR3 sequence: CASSKEDRGPNSGANVLTF. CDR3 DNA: TGTGCCAGCAGCAAAGAGGACAGGGGGCCAAACTCTGGGGCCAACGTCCTGACTTTC.

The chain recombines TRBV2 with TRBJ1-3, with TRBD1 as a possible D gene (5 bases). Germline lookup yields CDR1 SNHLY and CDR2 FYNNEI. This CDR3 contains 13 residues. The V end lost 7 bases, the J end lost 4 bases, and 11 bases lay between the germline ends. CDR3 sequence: CASKGQSGNTIYF. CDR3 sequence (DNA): TGTGCCAGCAAGGGGCAATCCGGAAACACCATATATTTT. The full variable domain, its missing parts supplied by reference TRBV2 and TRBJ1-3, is EPEVTQTPSHQVTQMGQEVILRCVPISNHLYFYWYRQILGQKVEFLVSFYNNEISEKSEIFDDQFSVERPDGSNFTLKIRSTKLEDSAMYFCASKGQSGNTIYFGEGSWLTVV.